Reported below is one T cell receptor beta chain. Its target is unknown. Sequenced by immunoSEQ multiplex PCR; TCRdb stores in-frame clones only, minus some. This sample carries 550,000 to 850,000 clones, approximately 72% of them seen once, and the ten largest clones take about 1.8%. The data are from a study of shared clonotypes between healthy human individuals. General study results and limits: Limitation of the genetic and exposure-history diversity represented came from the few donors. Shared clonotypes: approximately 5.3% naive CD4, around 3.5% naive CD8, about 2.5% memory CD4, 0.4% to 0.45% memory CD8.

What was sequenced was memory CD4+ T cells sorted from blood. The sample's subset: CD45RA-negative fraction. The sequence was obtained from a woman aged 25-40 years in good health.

DNA for the CDR3: TGTGCCAGCAGGCGGGTAGAAACAGGGGGCGTTGGCTACACCTTC. Its protein product is CASRRVETGGVGYTF. This sequence joins TRBV6-5 and TRBJ1-2; TRBD1 matches at 9 bases. Germline CDR1 and CDR2: MNHEY and SVGAGI. V gave up 6 bases and J gave up 7 bases; unmatched junction bases: 12. The CDR3 is made up of 15 amino acids.